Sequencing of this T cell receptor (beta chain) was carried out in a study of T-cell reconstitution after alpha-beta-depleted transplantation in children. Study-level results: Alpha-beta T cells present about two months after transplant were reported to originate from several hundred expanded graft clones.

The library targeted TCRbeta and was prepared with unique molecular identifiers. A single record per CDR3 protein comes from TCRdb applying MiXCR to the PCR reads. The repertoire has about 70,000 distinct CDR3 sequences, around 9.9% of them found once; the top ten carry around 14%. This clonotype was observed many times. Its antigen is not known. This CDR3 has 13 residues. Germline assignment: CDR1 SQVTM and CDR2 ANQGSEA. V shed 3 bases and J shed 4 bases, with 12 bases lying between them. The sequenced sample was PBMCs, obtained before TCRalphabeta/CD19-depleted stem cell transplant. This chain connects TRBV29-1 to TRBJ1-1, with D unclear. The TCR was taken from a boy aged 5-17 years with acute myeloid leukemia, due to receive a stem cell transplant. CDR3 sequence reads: CSVESGMGTEAFF. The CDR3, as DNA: TGCAGCGTTGAGAGTGGGATGGGCACTGAAGCTTTCTTT. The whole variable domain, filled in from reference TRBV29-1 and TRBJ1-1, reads SAVISQKPSRDICQRGTSLTIQCQVDSQVTMMFWYRQQPGQSLTLIATANQGSEATYESGFVIDKFPISRPNLTFSTLTVSNMSPEDSSIYLCSVESGMGTEAFFGQGTRLTVV.